What follows are 29 T cell receptor beta chains derived from one specimen sequenced in a study of blood T cell repertoires in COVID-19. The method was immunoSEQ multiplex PCR; TCRdb's version includes in-frame clones alone and lacks a portion of them. Among about 240,000 clones listed, nearly 90% were seen once. The sequenced sample consisted of peripheral blood. These receptors were collected from a woman under 40 with acute or convalescent COVID-19.

The chain employs TRBV14 and TRBJ2-1; D possibly corresponds to TRBD2 (6 bases). Germline CDR1 is SGHDN and CDR2 is FVKESK. The length of the CDR3 is 16 residues. The V end lost 0 bases, the J end lost 1 base, and 10 bases lay between the germline ends. CDR3 sequence: CASSQDRGLSYNEQFF. The CDR3 DNA reads as TGTGCCAGCAGCCAAGATAGGGGACTGTCCTACAATGAGCAGTTCTTC.

This clone was seen only once. The DNA for the CDR3 is TGCGCCAGCAGCCAAGTCGGAGGTGAGCAGTTCTTC. It encodes CASSQVGGEQFF. This sequence joins TRBV4-3 and TRBJ2-1; TRBD2 is a possible D gene (5 bases). CDR3 length: 12 residues. V lost 1 base and J 9 bases, leaving 7 bases between the germline ends. Germline CDR1 reads LGHNA; CDR2 reads YSLEER.

V and J are TRBV9 and TRBJ1-1; 8 positions match TRBD1. Germline CDR1 SGDLS, CDR2 YYNGEE. Trimming cost V 3 bases and J 5 bases; bases outside gene matches: 9. The CDR3 is 15 amino acids. The CDR3, as DNA: TGTGCCAGCAGCGGAACAGGGGGGTTTGAGACTGAAGCTTTCTTT. Its protein is CASSGTGGFETEAFF.

The chain joins TRBV15 to TRBJ1-3, with 8 bases identical to TRBD1. Germline CDR1 is LNHNV and CDR2 is YYDKDF (reference sequence). The V gene end was trimmed by 4 bases and the J gene end by 4 bases; junction bases not matched to a gene: 9. This CDR3 is built from 16 residues. CDR3 nucleotide sequence: TGTGCCACCAGCAAATCCCTTAACAGGGGGGGAAACACCATATATTTT. Protein: CATSKSLNRGGNTIYF.

The chain couples TRBV9 to TRBJ1-1, with D possibly TRBD1 on 5 matching bases. This CDR3 has 14 amino acids. V was clipped by 3 bases and J by 1 base, with 10 bases between them. The germline V gene has CDR1 SGDLS and CDR2 YYNGEE. As DNA, the CDR3 is TGTGCCAGCAGCGCTCAGGGCTGGAACACTGAAGCTTTCTTT. It encodes CASSAQGWNTEAFF.

The rearrangement uses TRBV30 and TRBJ2-1; D is unclear. Between the trimmed V and J ends, which lost 0 bases and 7 bases, there was a span of 10 bases. This CDR3 contains 13 residues. Per germline, CDR1 GTSNPN and CDR2 SVGIG (reference sequence). CDR3 nucleotides: TGTGCCTGGAGTGTATACATTTCGAATGAGCAGTTCTTC. Protein product: CAWSVYISNEQFF.

V and J are TRBV7-2 and TRBJ2-7, with TRBD1 identical over 8 bases. Per the germline V gene, CDR1 is SGHTA and CDR2 is FQGNSA. The CDR3 contains 15 residues. J was trimmed by 3 bases and V by 6 bases; bases with no gene match: 10. CDR3 bases: TGTGCCAGCAGATCTCAGGGGGCGTCCCTCTACGAGCAGTACTTC. Residues: CASRSQGASLYEQYF.

The chain links TRBV2 to TRBJ1-2; no clear D. Germline lookup yields CDR1 SNHLY and CDR2 FYNNEI. Trimming took off 7 bases at V and 2 bases at J, with 8 bases between the two ends. This CDR3 contains 12 residues. The CDR3 sequence is CASISGNYGYTF. The DNA for the CDR3 is TGTGCCAGCATTTCGGGGAACTATGGCTACACCTTC.

This chain connects TRBV11-3 to TRBJ2-6, with 12 bases fitting TRBD1. Germline V lookup: CDR1 SGHNT, CDR2 YENEEA. The junction had 6 bases not matched to a gene; V was cut back by 5 bases and J by 4 bases. This CDR3 is 17 amino acids long. The CDR3 coding sequence is TGTGCCAGCAGCCCAAGGGACAGGGGGCGGGGGGCCAACGTCCTGACTTTC. It encodes CASSPRDRGRGANVLTF.

This rearrangement joins TRBV19 to TRBJ1-5; no clear D. This CDR3 spans 13 amino acids. Germline CDR1 LNHDA, CDR2 SQIVND (reference sequence). Trimming stripped 2 bases from V and 6 bases from J, with 8 bases between. In nucleotides, the CDR3 is TGTGCCAGTAGTATAATCGAGGGTCAGCCCCAGCATTTT. Amino acids: CASSIIEGQPQHF.

This clone was seen only once. This sequence joins TRBV19 and TRBJ2-1, with D perhaps TRBD2 (6 bases). CDR1 LNHDA and CDR2 SQIVND come from the germline V gene (reference sequence). The ends were cut back, 3 bases at V and 9 bases at J, with 6 bases in the middle. CDR3 length: 11 residues. CDR3 in DNA: TGTGCCAGTAGTATCGGGGGTGAGCAGTTCTTC. It translates to CASSIGGEQFF.

The chain couples TRBV29-1 to TRBJ1-1; D may be TRBD1 (6 bases). Germline CDR1 reads SQVTM; CDR2 reads ANQGSEA. The CDR3 contains 11 residues. V lost 6 bases to trimming and J lost 8 bases, with 13 bases between them. CDR3 protein: CSVKWQGEAFF. The CDR3 coding sequence is TGCAGCGTCAAATGGCAGGGGGAAGCTTTCTTT.

This rearrangement joins TRBV7-2 to TRBJ1-2; 7 positions agree with TRBD1. The CDR3 sequence is 15 residues long. J was trimmed by 8 bases and V by 4 bases; bases with no gene match: 13. The V gene's germline CDR1 is SGHTA and CDR2 FQGNSA. Here the CDR3 reads CASSSTGTEGGGYTF. The CDR3 bases are TGTGCCAGCAGCTCCACCGGGACAGAGGGCGGCGGCTACACCTTC.

The J gene is TRBJ2-7, the V gene TRBV16; D gene uncertain. V was clipped by 2 bases and J by 1 base, with 12 bases between them. The CDR3 has 15 amino acids. Germline CDR1 and CDR2: KGHSY and FQNENV. CDR3 region: CASSQSVLGSYEQYF. CDR3 nucleotide sequence: TGTGCCAGCAGCCAAAGTGTCCTAGGTTCCTACGAGCAGTACTTC.

The gene calls are TRBV19 and TRBJ1-5; D is perhaps TRBD1 (6 bases). The CDR3 spans 17 residues. CDR1 and CDR2 from the germline V gene are LNHDA and SQIVND (reference sequence). The V gene lost 2 bases and the J gene lost 1 base, with 15 bases spanning the gap. As DNA, the CDR3 is TGTGCCAGTAGTATAAGGCCCACAGGGTCGAGCAATCAGCCCCAGCATTTT. It yields the protein CASSIRPTGSSNQPQHF.

J is TRBJ1-4 and V is TRBV19; the match to TRBD1 covers 8 bases. The CDR3 extends over 15 amino acids. V was clipped by 3 bases and J by 7 bases; unmatched bases: 7. Germline CDR1 LNHDA, CDR2 SQIVND (reference sequence). The CDR3 here is CASSMATGVFEKLFF. Written as DNA, the CDR3 is TGTGCCAGTAGTATGGCGACAGGGGTGTTTGAAAAACTGTTTTTT.

This sequence joins TRBV19 and TRBJ1-6; the D gene is possibly TRBD1 (6 bases). The germline gives CDR1 LNHDA, CDR2 SQIVND (reference sequence). The CDR3 is made up of 16 amino acids. Trimming removed 4 bases at V and 9 bases at J, with 19 bases between. The CDR3 protein is CASSSWQGSGFSPLHF. The CDR3 region has the DNA TGTGCCAGTAGTAGCTGGCAGGGGAGCGGTTTTTCACCCCTCCACTTT.

This chain joins TRBV7-2 and TRBJ1-5; D uncertain. This CDR3 contains 15 residues. V gave up 5 bases and J gave up 11 bases, with 22 bases separating them. CDR1 and CDR2 (germline): SGHTA, FQGNSA. The CDR3 bases are TGTGCCAGCAGCCCTAGTACCCATACCCCATCGGCCCAGCATTTT. Protein: CASSPSTHTPSAQHF.

V gene TRBV11-2 combines with J gene TRBJ2-3; no reliable D call. This CDR3 region has 15 residues. Germline V lookup: CDR1 SGHAT, CDR2 FQNNGV. Trimming removed 5 bases at V and 0 bases at J, with 12 bases between. CDR3 sequence: CASSHRWSSTDTQYF. As DNA, the CDR3 is TGTGCCAGCAGCCACAGATGGTCTAGCACAGATACGCAGTATTTT.

This clone is a singleton in its sample. The rearrangement joins TRBV7-9 to TRBJ2-7, with a tentative D call TRBD1 (6 bases). The CDR3 loop spans 15 amino acids. Germline loops: CDR1 SEHNR, CDR2 FQNEAQ (reference sequence). Trimming pared 1 base from V and 1 base from J, leaving 11 bases between. The CDR3, as DNA: TGTGCCAGCAGCTTAGGGGGGCGGCAATCCTACGAGCAGTACTTC. Its protein is CASSLGGRQSYEQYF.

V usage is TRBV5-1 and J usage is TRBJ2-5, with 10 positions matching TRBD2. CDR3 size: 17 residues. CDR1 is SGHRS and CDR2 is YFSETQ in the germline V gene. The ends lost 4 bases at V and 0 bases at J; junction bases unmatched: 9. The CDR3 region is CASSLYSGGRYQETQYF. The DNA for the CDR3 is TGCGCCAGCAGCCTCTATAGCGGGGGGCGGTACCAAGAGACCCAGTACTTC.

Comment on this clone: One junction end disagrees with the germline gene, perhaps due to a read error. The V call is TRBV11-2, the J call TRBJ2-7; 10 nucleotides match TRBD2. Germline V CDR1 and CDR2: SGHAT, FQNNGV. This CDR3 is built from 16 residues. In DNA form, the CDR3 reads TGTGCCAGCAGCGTAGATAGCGGGAGGAACTCCTACGAGCAGTACTTC. It yields the protein CASSVDSGRNSYEQYF.

The rearrangement joins TRBV7-8 to TRBJ2-2; D not certain. V lost 0 bases and J lost 9, with 11 bases in between. This CDR3 comprises 14 residues. Germline V gene sequence: CDR1 SGHVS, CDR2 FQNEAQ. The CDR3, as DNA: TGTGCCAGCAGCTTAGCGGGTTTAGCATGGGAGCTGTTTTTT. It yields the protein CASSLAGLAWELFF.

The V gene is TRBV6-1, the J gene TRBJ2-1; D may be TRBD1 (6 bases). Germline V CDR1 and CDR2: MNHNS, SASEGT. CDR3 size: 15 residues. Trimming removed 7 bases at V and 6 bases at J, with 19 bases between. DNA of the CDR3: TGTGCCAGCATACAGGGTCAGAACGCCGGCAATGAGCAGTTCTTC. This sequence encodes CASIQGQNAGNEQFF.

The chain has TRBV6-5 and TRBJ2-7; TRBD2 matches at 7 bases. The CDR3 loop spans 15 amino acids. Germline V lookup: CDR1 MNHEY, CDR2 SVGAGI. After removal of 1 base from V and 3 bases from J, the junction contained 6 bases not matched to a gene. The CDR3 nucleotides read TGTGCCAGCAGTTACTGGGCTAGCGGAATCTACGAGCAGTACTTC. Translated: CASSYWASGIYEQYF.

The V call is TRBV27, the J call TRBJ1-5, with D possibly matching TRBD1 (5 bases). The CDR3 has 13 residues. Germline V lookup: CDR1 MNHEY, CDR2 SMNVEV (reference sequence). The V end lost 4 bases, the J end lost 6 bases, and 10 bases lay between the germline ends. CDR3 amino acids: CASSSGLRQPQHF. DNA of the CDR3: TGTGCCAGCAGTTCGGGACTGCGTCAGCCCCAGCATTTT.

V usage is TRBV7-2 and J usage is TRBJ1-2; TRBD1 agrees at 8 bases. The CDR3 contains 15 residues. Trimming removed 5 bases from V and 5 bases from J; junction bases left unmatched: 10. Germline CDR1 and CDR2: SGHTA and FQGNSA. The CDR3 region is CASSQIRDRNYGYTF. The DNA of the CDR3 is TGTGCCAGCAGCCAAATTAGGGACAGGAATTATGGCTACACCTTC. Based on the CDR3 plus reference TRBV7-2 and TRBJ1-2, the full variable domain is GAGVSQSPSNKVTEKGKDVELRCDPISGHTALYWYRQSLGQGLEFLIYFQGNSAPDKSGLPSDRFSAERTGGSVSTLTIQRTQQEDSAVYLCASSQIRDRNYGYTFGSGTRLTVV.

The rearrangement links TRBV4-3 to TRBJ2-3, with a tentative D call TRBD2 (6 bases). Looked up from germline, CDR1 is LGHNA and CDR2 is YSLEER. CDR3 length: 17 residues. The ends were cut back, 1 base at V and 0 bases at J, with 14 bases in the middle. The CDR3, as DNA: TGCGCCAGCAGCCAAGGCGTTGGCGGGACTAGCACAGATACGCAGTATTTT. This gives the protein CASSQGVGGTSTDTQYF.

This chain joins TRBV27 and TRBJ2-1; 10 bases align to TRBD2. This CDR3 comprises 17 residues. Germline V gene data show CDR1 as MNHEY and CDR2 as SMNVEV (reference sequence). Losses at the gene ends were 6 bases for V and 3 bases for J; bases not matched to a gene: 11. CDR3 nucleotides: TGTGCCAGCAGGGCCCTTGTTGGACTAGCGGACTACAATGAGCAGTTCTTC. Its protein product is CASRALVGLADYNEQFF.